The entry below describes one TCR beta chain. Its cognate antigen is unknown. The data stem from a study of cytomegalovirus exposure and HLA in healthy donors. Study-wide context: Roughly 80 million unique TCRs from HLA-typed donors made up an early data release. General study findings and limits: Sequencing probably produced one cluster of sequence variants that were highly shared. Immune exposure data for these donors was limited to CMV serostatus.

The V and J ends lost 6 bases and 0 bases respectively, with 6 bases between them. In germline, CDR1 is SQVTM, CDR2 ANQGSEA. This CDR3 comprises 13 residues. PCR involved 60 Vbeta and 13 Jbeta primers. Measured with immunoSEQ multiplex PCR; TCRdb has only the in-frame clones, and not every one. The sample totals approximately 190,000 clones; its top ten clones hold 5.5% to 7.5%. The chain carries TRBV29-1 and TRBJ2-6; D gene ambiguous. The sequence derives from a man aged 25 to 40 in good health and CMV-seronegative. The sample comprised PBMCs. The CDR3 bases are TGCAGCGTCTCCCTCTCTGGGGCCAACGTCCTGACTTTC. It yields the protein CSVSLSGANVLTF.